This passage covers 7 T cell receptor beta chains from one sample sequenced in a study of T cells in tumors after PD-1 blockade. The assay was immunoSEQ multiplex PCR, and TCRdb's table has in-frame clones only and misses some. Of roughly 25,000 clones detected, around four fifths appear once; the ten largest clones hold 10% to 15%. The starting material was PBMCs, obtained after anti-PD-1 treatment. The source is a human donor with basal cell carcinoma.

The J gene is TRBJ1-6, the V gene TRBV4-1; D remains unclear. Germline V lookup: CDR1 MGHRA, CDR2 YSYEKL. The CDR3 covers 15 residues. V shed 3 bases and J shed 5 bases, with 11 bases lying between them. CDR3 DNA sequence: TGCGCCAGCAGCCATCGCAGCGCAGATAATTCACCCCTCCACTTT. Its translation: CASSHRSADNSPLHF.

J is TRBJ2-3 and V is TRBV19, with D perhaps matching TRBD1 or TRBD2 (5 bases each). The germline V gene encodes CDR1 LNHDA and CDR2 SQIVND (reference sequence). V lost 3 bases, J lost 1 base, and 23 bases lay in between. The CDR3 runs 19 residues. The CDR3 loop is CASSMPTWRSLGGTDTQYF. The CDR3 nucleotides read TGTGCCAGTAGTATGCCCACCTGGAGGTCCTTGGGGGGCACAGATACGCAGTATTTT.

Concerning this clone itself: Sequence at one end of the junction differs from germline and may be a read error. The chain carries TRBV19 and TRBJ1-4; D perhaps matches TRBD1 (6 bases). CDR1 and CDR2 from the germline V gene are LNHDA and SQIVND (reference sequence). The CDR3 is 14 amino acids. This CDR3 reads CASRHDGTYEKLFF. The CDR3 coding sequence is TGTGCCAGTCGACATGACGGGACATATGAGAAACTGTTTTTT.

Written as DNA, the CDR3 is TGTGCCAGCAGGGGGGGAAGGGGAAGCTCCTATAATTCACCCCTCCACTTT. Protein: CASRGGRGSSYNSPLHF. The chain carries TRBV2 and TRBJ1-6, with D possibly TRBD1 on 5 matching bases. V was shortened by 6 bases and J by 0 bases, with 15 bases between the two germline ends. Germline V gene lookup returns CDR1 SNHLY and CDR2 FYNNEI. This CDR3 has 17 amino acids.

The genes are TRBV7-9 and TRBJ1-2, with TRBD1 matching over 7 bases. Trimming took 3 bases from V and 3 from J; bases not matched to a gene: 4. The CDR3 sequence is 14 residues long. Germline CDR1 is SEHNR and CDR2 is FQNEAQ (reference sequence). The chain's CDR3 is CASSFGDSHYGYTF. In nucleotides, the CDR3 is TGTGCCAGCAGCTTCGGGGACAGCCACTATGGCTACACCTTC.

The chain recombines TRBV3-1 (or the pseudogene TRBV3-2) with TRBJ2-5, with unresolved D. Germline V CDR1 and CDR2: LGHDT, YNNKEL (reference sequence). This CDR3 is 12 amino acids long. V was trimmed by 4 bases and J by 5 bases, leaving 8 bases between them. The chain's CDR3 is CASSPFSETQYF. The CDR3 DNA follows: TGTGCCAGCAGCCCGTTCTCTGAGACCCAGTACTTC.

The V gene is TRBV3-1 (or the pseudogene TRBV3-2), the J gene TRBJ1-5, with D hard to call. There are 15 residues in the CDR3. V was pared by 0 bases and J by 7 bases, with 13 bases between. CDR1 and CDR2 (germline): LGHDT, YNNKEL (reference sequence). Here the CDR3 DNA reads TGTGCCAGCAGCCAAGATCTCAATTCGGGGCAGCCCCAGCATTTT. It translates to CASSQDLNSGQPQHF.